The 23 T cell receptor beta chains given below trace back to one sample, sequenced in a study of control samples from healthy donors and cancer patients. The data were produced by immunoSEQ multiplex PCR, yet TCRdb's version contains in-frame clones alone and is incomplete. The sample consists of more than 50,000 clones, 85% of them appearing once. The sequencing input was blood. The receptors derive from a man aged 35-49 years in good health.

J is TRBJ1-6 and V is TRBV7-9; 9 positions agree with TRBD1. The CDR3 runs 14 residues. Losses at the gene ends were 10 bases for V and 7 bases for J; bases not matched to a gene: 8. From germline, CDR1 is SEHNR and CDR2 FQNEAQ (reference sequence). CDR3 sequence (DNA): TGTGCCAAGCAAGGGGACAGGGCCAATTCACCCCTCCACTTT. It specifies CAKQGDRANSPLHF.

V is TRBV3-1 (or the pseudogene TRBV3-2) and J is TRBJ2-7, with D uncertain. V was cut by 3 bases and J by 2 bases, with 14 bases left in between. Germline CDR1 is LGHDT and CDR2 is YNNKEL (reference sequence). The CDR3 covers 15 residues. CDR3 nucleotide sequence: TGTGCCAGCAGCCAGGGGAAGACGCTCCCCTACGAGCAGTACTTC. Its protein product is CASSQGKTLPYEQYF.

This clone appeared a single time. DNA of the CDR3: TGTGCCAGTAGTAGTAGGGACGGATTCAATCAGCCCCAGCATTTT. Its translation is CASSSRDGFNQPQHF. The rearrangement joins TRBV19 to TRBJ1-5; tentatively, D is TRBD1 (5 bases). V was clipped by 4 bases and J by 3 bases, with 13 bases between them. The CDR3 consists of 15 residues. Germline V gene sequence: CDR1 LNHDA, CDR2 SQIVND (reference sequence). Together with reference TRBV19 and TRBJ1-5, the CDR3 gives the full variable domain: DGGITQSPKYLFRKEGQNVTLSCEQNLNHDAMYWYRQDPGQGLRLIYYSQIVNDFQKGDIAEGYSVSREKKESFPLTVTSAQKNPTAFYLCASSSRDGFNQPQHFGDGTRLSIL.

The CDR3: CASSIREGPRGNEKLFF. As DNA, the CDR3 is TGTGCCAGTAGTATTCGAGAGGGGCCCCGGGGTAATGAAAAACTGTTTTTT. V usage is TRBV19 and J usage is TRBJ1-4; possible D gene TRBD1, 5 bases. From germline, CDR1 is LNHDA and CDR2 SQIVND (reference sequence). The CDR3 runs to 17 residues. V shed 3 bases and J shed 4 bases, with 18 bases lying between them.

This chain links TRBV24-1 with TRBJ2-3; possibly TRBD1 or TRBD2 for D (6 bases each). V was pared by 6 bases and J by 9 bases, with 24 bases between. The CDR3 loop spans 16 amino acids. From germline, CDR1 is KGHDR and CDR2 SFDVKD. DNA of the CDR3: TGTGCCACCAGTCTTGGAGGGTCCGGGGGCTCCCAGACGCAGTATTTT. It specifies CATSLGGSGGSQTQYF.

The chain joins TRBV2 to TRBJ1-4; D is ambiguous. The V end was cut by 4 bases, the J end by 8 bases, with 8 bases between. The CDR3 contains 12 residues. Germline V CDR1 and CDR2: SNHLY, FYNNEI. Written as DNA, the CDR3 is TGTGCCAGCAGTGGGCGGAGGGAAAAACTGTTTTTT. This translates into CASSGRREKLFF.

The sample holds one count of this clone. The chain has TRBV5-1 and TRBJ1-1, with 9 bases fitting TRBD1. This CDR3 is built from 16 residues. V lost 2 bases to trimming and J lost 5 bases; unmatched junction nucleotides: 10. Looked up from germline, CDR1 is SGHRS and CDR2 is YFSETQ. CDR3 bases: TGCGCCAGCAGCTTTGATTGGGGACAGGGTTGGACTGAAGCTTTCTTT. As protein: CASSFDWGQGWTEAFF.

This clone was picked up one time. The V gene is TRBV19, the J gene TRBJ2-7, with 7 bases that match TRBD1. V lost 3 bases and J lost 3; bases outside the gene matches: 8. This CDR3 comprises 15 residues. Germline loops: CDR1 LNHDA, CDR2 SQIVND (reference sequence). CDR3 sequence reads: CASSINRGTVYEQYF. Here the CDR3 DNA reads TGTGCCAGTAGTATTAACAGGGGCACGGTCTACGAGCAGTACTTC.

This sequence joins TRBV9 and TRBJ2-1; possible D gene TRBD2, 5 bases. Germline CDR1 is SGDLS and CDR2 is YYNGEE. The CDR3 runs 16 residues. V shed 3 bases and J shed 4 bases, with 17 bases lying between them. CDR3 amino acids: CASSGNRADPYNEQFF. The CDR3 bases are TGTGCCAGCAGCGGGAATCGAGCGGACCCATACAATGAGCAGTTCTTC.

The rearrangement uses TRBV6-4 and TRBJ2-1; perhaps D is TRBD1 or TRBD2 (5 bases each). This CDR3 has 13 residues. Between the trimmed V and J ends, which lost 4 bases and 7 bases, there was a span of 11 bases. The germline gives CDR1 MRHNA, CDR2 SNTAGT. The CDR3 here is CASSVGAVNEQFF. CDR3 in DNA: TGTGCCAGCAGTGTCGGGGCCGTTAATGAGCAGTTCTTC.

The J gene is TRBJ2-5, the V gene TRBV5-4, with 9 bases matching TRBD1. This CDR3 spans 15 amino acids. Unmatched junction bases numbered 10, after V lost 3 bases and J lost 7 bases. Germline V CDR1 and CDR2: SGHNT, YYREEE (reference sequence). The CDR3: CASSSAGTGYGTQYF. DNA of the CDR3: TGTGCCAGCAGCTCAGCAGGGACAGGGTACGGGACCCAGTACTTC. Filled out from reference TRBV5-4 and TRBJ2-5, the complete variable domain reads ETGVTQSPTHLIKTRGQQVTLRCSSQSGHNTVSWYQQALGQGPQFIFQYYREEENGRGNFPPRFSGLQFPNYSSELNVNALELDDSALYLCASSSAGTGYGTQYFGPGTRLLVL.

This clone turned up a few times. The same CDR3 can be traced to other DNA sequences in this sample. The rearrangement joins TRBV30 to TRBJ1-5; D remains unclear. With 0 bases removed from V and 0 bases from J, the gap between germline ends came to 3 bases. The CDR3 is made up of 13 amino acids. CDR1 GTSNPN and CDR2 SVGIG come from the germline V gene (reference sequence). The CDR3 coding sequence is TGTGCCTGGAGTGTGGATAGCAATCAGCCCCAGCATTTT. Residues: CAWSVDSNQPQHF.

Points on this clone: The DNA is left out, because the CDR3 cannot be placed on it with certainty; the CDR3 is given as TCRdb lists it. The chain combines TRBV7-3 with TRBJ1-5. The V gene's germline CDR1 is SGHTA and CDR2 FQGTGA. Counting both end residues, the CDR3 totals 17 amino acids. The CDR3 loop is CASRVQGPSSVFWPQHF.

This chain links TRBV5-1 with TRBJ1-2; D unclear. Trimming took off 1 base at V and 7 bases at J, with 17 bases between the two ends. The CDR3 is 15 residues long. Germline loops: CDR1 SGHRS, CDR2 YFSETQ. The CDR3 nucleotides read TGCGCCAGCAGCTTGTATGTACGGGATTCCGCTGGCTACACCTTC. Encoded protein: CASSLYVRDSAGYTF.

The chain links TRBV6-2 or TRBV6-3 to TRBJ1-2; the match to TRBD1 covers 8 bases. The V and J ends lost 5 bases and 8 bases, in that order; junction bases with no gene match: 7. Germline lookup yields CDR1 MNHEY and CDR2 SVGEGT. This CDR3 is built from 13 residues. The CDR3 reads CASSVNRGRGYTF. In nucleotides, the CDR3 is TGTGCCAGCAGTGTAAACAGGGGGAGAGGCTACACCTTC.

The chain recombines TRBV2 with TRBJ2-2, with a weak D call TRBD2 (6 bases). The length of the CDR3 is 15 residues. Trimming removed 4 bases at V and 0 bases at J, with 9 bases between. Germline assignment: CDR1 SNHLY and CDR2 FYNNEI. CDR3 sequence: CASSVAGTNTGELFF. The CDR3 DNA sequence: TGTGCCAGCAGTGTCGCGGGAACGAACACCGGGGAGCTGTTTTTT. The full variable domain, rest sourced from reference TRBV2 and TRBJ2-2, is EPEVTQTPSHQVTQMGQEVILRCVPISNHLYFYWYRQILGQKVEFLVSFYNNEISEKSEIFDDQFSVERPDGSNFTLKIRSTKLEDSAMYFCASSVAGTNTGELFFGEGSRLTVL.

The chain employs TRBV11-2 and TRBJ1-1; 9 nucleotides align to TRBD1. Per the germline V gene, CDR1 is SGHAT and CDR2 is FQNNGV. The CDR3 consists of 17 residues. J lost 4 bases, V lost 1 base, and 10 bases had no gene match. CDR3 sequence: CASSLGRGQGRVTEAFF. CDR3 coding DNA: TGTGCCAGCAGCTTAGGAAGGGGACAGGGCCGAGTCACTGAAGCTTTCTTT.

In this sample, this clone turned up a few times. The J gene is TRBJ2-7, the V gene TRBV6-1; 7 bases line up with TRBD2. This CDR3 contains 15 residues. Germline loops: CDR1 MNHNS, CDR2 SASEGT. Trimming took 1 base from V and 0 from J; bases not matched to a gene: 3. This CDR3 reads CASSEDGGSSYEQYF. CDR3 nucleotide sequence: TGTGCCAGCAGTGAAGACGGCGGGAGCTCCTACGAGCAGTACTTC.

This clone appeared once. The chain combines TRBV6-6 with TRBJ2-5; 7 bases agree with TRBD1. This CDR3 region has 13 residues. With V trimmed by 6 bases and J by 2 bases, 3 bases remained unmatched. Germline CDR1 is MNHNY and CDR2 is SVGAGI (reference sequence). In DNA, the CDR3 is TGTGCCAGCAGGACAGGGAATCAAGAGACCCAGTACTTC. It encodes CASRTGNQETQYF.

The chain links TRBV9 to TRBJ2-3; TRBD1 might be the D (6 bases). The ends were cut back, 3 bases at V and 2 bases at J, with 16 bases in the middle. CDR3 length: 16 residues. CDR1 is SGDLS, CDR2 YYNGEE, per germline. The CDR3 is CASSEPPGTHTDTQYF. The DNA of the CDR3 is TGTGCCAGCAGCGAGCCACCCGGGACACACACAGATACGCAGTATTTT.

In its sample, this clone was seen once. The chain employs TRBV19 and TRBJ1-1; the match to TRBD1 covers 7 bases. The V gene's germline CDR1 is LNHDA and CDR2 SQIVND (reference sequence). Trimming at V came to 4 bases and at J to 4 bases, leaving 3 bases not matched to a gene. This CDR3 comprises 13 residues. CDR3: CASSRQGGTEAFF. The CDR3 DNA reads TGTGCCAGTAGTAGACAGGGCGGCACTGAAGCTTTCTTT. Complete variable domain (other parts from reference TRBV19 and TRBJ1-1): DGGITQSPKYLFRKEGQNVTLSCEQNLNHDAMYWYRQDPGQGLRLIYYSQIVNDFQKGDIAEGYSVSREKKESFPLTVTSAQKNPTAFYLCASSRQGGTEAFFGQGTRLTVV.

The chain carries TRBV7-6 and TRBJ1-1; the D is unclear. CDR1 and CDR2 (germline): SGHVS, FNYEAQ. Trimming took off 1 base at V and 7 bases at J, with 10 bases between the two ends. This CDR3 is 13 amino acids long. The chain's CDR3 is CASSLERVSEAFF. DNA for the CDR3: TGTGCCAGCAGCTTAGAGCGGGTCAGTGAAGCTTTCTTT. Full variable domain (outside the CDR3, taken from reference TRBV7-6 and TRBJ1-1): GAGVSQSPRYKVTKRGQDVALRCDPISGHVSLYWYRQALGQGPEFLTYFNYEAQQDKSGLPNDRFSAERPEGSISTLTIQRTEQRDSAMYRCASSLERVSEAFFGQGTRLTVV.

The chain couples TRBV27 to TRBJ1-2, with 11 bases lining up with TRBD1. The CDR3 has 15 amino acids. V trimming: 4 bases; J trimming: 3 bases; junction bases outside the gene matches: 4. Germline CDR1 MNHEY, CDR2 SMNVEV (reference sequence). The CDR3 coding sequence is TGTGCCAGCAGTTCCTGGACAGGGGGCGACTATGGCTACACCTTC. Its translation is CASSSWTGGDYGYTF.